Below, one T cell receptor (beta chain) is given with its context. What it binds is unknown. The CDR3 covers 19 residues. The germline CDR1 and CDR2 sequences are SGDLS and YYNGEE. After removal of 3 bases from V and 3 bases from J, the junction contained 18 bases not matched to a gene. Any patient presenting with uncontrolled infection, other autoimmune disease, pregnancy or lactation was left out. Clinical symptoms, serum thyroxine, TRAb, thyroid ultrasound and orbital computed tomography established diagnosis. PBMCs were collected from an approximately 9.5 ml volume of fresh peripheral blood. RNA transcripts served as the template for amplifying TCR beta CDR3 regions. First-round RT-PCR of the TCR CDR3 relied on the HTBI primer set. One entry per CDR3 protein, called by TCRdb with MiXCR from the multiplex PCR reads. The table has around 700,000 distinct CDR3 sequences, around a sixth seen once. This sample was taken from a study of T cells in Graves' hyperthyroidism and ophthalmopathy. Broader study findings: Progression to ophthalmopathy was predicted a median of roughly 6.8 months early.

This sequence originates from a woman between 50 and 59 years old with Graves' hyperthyroidism that later progressed to Graves' ophthalmopathy. The gene calls are TRBV9 and TRBJ1-3; 7 nucleotides line up with TRBD1. The sequenced sample consisted of blood. The CDR3 loop reads CASSDSMARGGDRGNTIYF. The CDR3 DNA reads as TGTGCCAGCAGCGACTCGATGGCCAGGGGGGGAGATCGTGGAAACACCATATATTTT. The full variable domain, its missing parts supplied by reference TRBV9 and TRBJ1-3, is DSGVTQTPKHLITATGQRVTLRCSPRSGDLSVYWYQQSLDQGLQFLIQYYNGEERAKGNILERFSAQQFPDLHSELNLSSLELGDSALYFCASSDSMARGGDRGNTIYFGEGSWLTVV.